This TCR beta chain was identified during a study of radiotherapy plus CTLA-4 blockade in lung cancer. In germline, CDR1 is SGHNT, CDR2 YYREEE (reference sequence). This CDR3 contains 13 residues. Trimming took off 0 bases at V and 7 bases at J, with 7 bases between the two ends. Method: immunoSEQ multiplex PCR; TCRdb's copy keeps in-frame clones and lacks some. The sample records approximately 48,000 clones, around four fifths being singletons. The chain links TRBV5-4 to TRBJ2-2, with a possible D match to TRBD2 (6 bases). This specimen consisted of peripheral blood, obtained from a patient treated with radiotherapy plus ipilimumab. This TCR derives from a human donor with non-small cell lung cancer whose response to radiotherapy plus ipilimumab could not be evaluated. The CDR3 coding sequence is TGTGCCAGCAGCTTGGGCGGGGTCGGGGAGCTGTTTTTT. Amino acid sequence: CASSLGGVGELFF. The whole variable domain, filled in from reference TRBV5-4 and TRBJ2-2, reads ETGVTQSPTHLIKTRGQQVTLRCSSQSGHNTVSWYQQALGQGPQFIFQYYREEENGRGNFPPRFSGLQFPNYSSELNVNALELDDSALYLCASSLGGVGELFFGEGSRLTVL.